The T cell receptor beta chain described here comes from a study of shared clonotypes between healthy human individuals (dated by TCRdb to the early 2020s). Study-level background: A couple of women and three men aged 18 to 49 years were included in the cohort. To increase sequencing depth and limit assay-specific biases, TCR repertoire library preparation and sequencing were carried out by different laboratories using diverse techniques. For each donor, CD4 naive and CD4 memory were each run on three plates, CD8 naive on two plates, and CD8 memory on one plate. The study deeply sequenced blood TCR repertoires of 5 or 6 healthy adults to estimate repertoire size and the extent of clonotype sharing between individuals. Per donor, leukapheresis produced somewhere between about 0.8 and 9.5 billion PBMCs.

The CDR3, from cysteine to phenylalanine, totals 15 residues. The retained sequence is limited to the CDR3, 45 bases, with the frame set at the first base. V and J lose 5 bases and 3 bases, and a span of 13 bases separates them. From the germline V gene, CDR1 is MNHEY and CDR2 is SVGAGI. The donors were healthy, HIV-negative adults with no recently reported acute infections or vaccinations. Only Caucasian adults living in Nashville, Tennessee, USA were represented among the donors. CD4+ T cells were enriched by magnetic negative selection, after which naive cells were positively selected on CD45RA and the negative fraction was taken as the memory subset. Blood was obtained by leukapheresis, after which PBMCs were separated by Ficoll-Histopaque density gradient centrifugation and cryopreserved in liquid nitrogen vapor phase. Analytical flow cytometry was used to check the purity and quantity of each magnetically sorted T cell population. From each sorted fraction, genomic DNA was isolated and quantified by UV absorbance on a Nanodrop 2000c.

Comment on this clone: This clone's antigen is unknown. Qualities for individual bases were not recorded, and no much larger clone is one base off.

TCR CDR3 regions were amplified from genomic DNA by multiplex PCR using the deep immunoSEQ assay. Extracted genomic DNA from each cell subset was distributed evenly across all wells of several immunoSEQ 96-well plates, and each plate was treated as a replicate. Each replicate PCR for sorted subsets received about 0.2 ug genomic DNA, equal to roughly 29,000 T cell genomes. The purified libraries were quantified using a Qubit 3.0 fluorometer, sized with a Bioanalyzer 2100, and then quantified again using the KAPA Library Quantification kit. A separate single-read 150-cycle Illumina NextSeq 550 flow cell was used to sequence each immunoSEQ 96-well plate. From the authors' description of their analysis: Because the immunoSEQ output held only junctional sequences and lacked quality scores, the filtering could not match the filtering applied to full-length reads. Sequences were annotated with PyIR, a Python wrapper for IgBLAST v1.9, and V/J genes and CDR3 were assigned using IMGT germline references. Reads were removed for weak V/J assignments (E-value above 1e-6), missing CDR3, stop codons, out-of-frame junctions, or ambiguous translated residues. V3J clonotypes were defined as sequences sharing the same inferred V gene, J gene, and CDR3 amino acid sequence. Percentage overlap between repertoires was calculated by dividing the number of shared unique clonotypes by the size of the smaller repertoire. RTK rarefaction, the Chao1 estimator, and Recon v2.1 estimates of unobserved clonotypes were used to assess repertoire richness. For all TCRbeta clonotypes obtained by the gDNA method from a few donors, generation probabilities were computed with OLGA. TCRdb's version of the immuneACCESS table is confined to in-frame rearrangements and falls short of the full clone set. An unresolved V gene accounts for under half of the shortfall where checked; the remainder is of unknown origin. Clonal size and the V and J genes are those of that table, whereas D and trimming came from the DNA. The sample contains 500,000 or so clones, more than 95% of them found a single time. About 0.06% of the sample is in the top ten clones.

Results the study describes overall, beyond this receptor: Sharing across several donors was observed for about 4.8% of naive CD4, over 3% of naive CD8, about 2.3% of memory CD4, and roughly 0.4% of memory CD8 clonotypes. Naive subsets generally had larger estimated clonotype richness than memory subsets did. Even with the large sequencing depth, rarefaction of the sorted-subset datasets indicated that sequencing was incomplete. Because the study included only a small number of donors, the genetic and exposure-history diversity represented was limited. Compared with non-shared clonotypes, clonotypes shared by all four sorted-subset donors had higher generation probabilities. Based on pairwise subsampling, the degree of clonotype sharing among donors was expected to be affected by sequencing depth. Sampling was limited to blood, and TCR repertoires in tissue likely differ from TCR repertoires in blood.

The clonotype was recovered from a woman aged 30 to 39 in good health. This chain joins TRBV6-5 to TRBJ1-4; TRBD1 is a weak D gene call, 5 bases matching. The sample consisted of naive CD4+ T cells sorted from blood. What the cell subset or site label conveys for this sample: CD45RA+ positively selected. In nucleotides, the sequence is TGTGCCAGCAGTGGCTCCAGGGATCCTAATGAAAAACTGTTTTTT. Translated, it reads CASSGSRDPNEKLFF.